The 29 T cell receptor beta chains below were found in one sample sequenced in a study of preoperative IRX-2 immunotherapy in early breast cancer. This sample's treatment: preoperative locoregional IRX-2 cytokine immunotherapy. Clones were read by immunoSEQ multiplex PCR, and TCRdb kept only the in-frame ones, dropping some. The sample shows 25,000 to 30,000 clones, roughly four fifths of them seen only once. The biological material was taken from a patient treated with IRX-2 immunotherapy. The receptors were gathered from a human donor with breast cancer.

J is TRBJ2-7 and V is TRBV7-1; perhaps TRBD2 as D (6 bases). TRBV7-1 is known as an ORF, though its function is uncertain. The V end was cut by 5 bases, the J end by 12 bases, with 23 bases between. The CDR3 loop spans 14 amino acids. CDR3 sequence reads: CASSPPGGPSGGYF. The CDR3 DNA is TGTGCCAGCAGCCCCCCTGGAGGGCCCTCCGGGGGGTACTTC.

The V call is TRBV12-5, the J call TRBJ1-1; maybe TRBD1 (5 bases). The CDR3 has 13 residues. Germline CDR1 and CDR2: LGHNT and FRNRAP. Trimming stripped 4 bases from V and 4 bases from J, with 10 bases between. The CDR3 spells CASGSAGITEAFF. Here the CDR3 DNA reads TGTGCTAGTGGTTCAGCAGGGATCACTGAAGCTTTCTTT.

J is TRBJ1-5 and V is TRBV19; 8 bases match TRBD1. Germline assignment: CDR1 LNHDA and CDR2 SQIVND (reference sequence). This CDR3 is 16 amino acids long. The J segment lost 0 bases and the V segment lost 10 bases, leaving 11 bases of the junction unmatched. CDR3 in DNA: TGTGCCATCTCAGACAGGGGACCATTTAGCAATCAGCCCCAGCATTTT. Its protein product is CAISDRGPFSNQPQHF. Full variable domain (outside the CDR3, taken from reference TRBV19 and TRBJ1-5): DGGITQSPKYLFRKEGQNVTLSCEQNLNHDAMYWYRQDPGQGLRLIYYSQIVNDFQKGDIAEGYSVSREKKESFPLTVTSAQKNPTAFYLCAISDRGPFSNQPQHFGDGTRLSIL.

V and J are TRBV28 and TRBJ1-1; no reliable D call. Germline V CDR1 and CDR2: MDHEN, SYDVKM. This CDR3 has 13 amino acids. Trimming took off 8 bases at V and 0 bases at J, with 10 bases between the two ends. The CDR3 bases are TGTGCCAGCCATGACTTCATGAACACTGAAGCTTTCTTT. This sequence encodes CASHDFMNTEAFF.

In its sample, this clone was seen once. This chain links TRBV6-8 with TRBJ1-1; D possibly corresponds to TRBD1 (5 bases). The CDR3 spans 15 residues. Between the trimmed V and J ends, which lost 0 bases and 9 bases, there was a span of 17 bases. Germline V gene data show CDR1 as MNHGY and CDR2 as SAAAGT. CDR3 bases: TGTGCCAGCAGTTACTCGGGCGGAGGGGTAGATAAAGCTTTCTTT. It codes for CASSYSGGGVDKAFF.

This clone was observed a single time. The CDR3: CASSLEYRGRNTEAFF. The CDR3 nucleotides read TGTGCCAGCAGCTTAGAGTACAGGGGGCGGAACACTGAAGCTTTCTTT. The chain recombines TRBV7-1 with TRBJ1-1, with TRBD1 matching 9 bases. TRBV7-1 belongs to the ORF category, with a function that is uncertain. V lost 4 bases, J lost 1 base, and 7 bases stayed unmatched. The CDR3 contains 16 residues.

The chain is built from TRBV6-8 and TRBJ1-1, with unresolved D. Per the germline V gene, CDR1 is MNHGY and CDR2 is SAAAGT. The V end lost 5 bases, the J end lost 7 bases, and 14 bases lay between the germline ends. The CDR3 totals 13 residues. The CDR3 loop is CASSGKMRLEAFF. CDR3 bases: TGTGCCAGCAGTGGAAAAATGAGGCTTGAAGCTTTCTTT.

J is TRBJ1-5 and V is TRBV15; the D gene is possibly TRBD1 (6 bases). CDR1 and CDR2 from the germline V gene are LNHNV and YYDKDF (reference sequence). The CDR3 contains 16 residues. V was clipped by 1 base and J by 5 bases, with 15 bases between them. The CDR3 is CATSRGPRGQYQPQHF. In DNA, the CDR3 is TGTGCCACCAGCAGAGGCCCCAGGGGACAATATCAGCCCCAGCATTTT.

The chain couples TRBV15 to TRBJ2-2; 8 bases are a match to TRBD2. Germline V lookup: CDR1 LNHNV, CDR2 YYDKDF (reference sequence). V shed 0 bases, J shed 2 bases, and the junction held 5 bases outside the gene matches. There are 17 residues in the CDR3. The CDR3 nucleotides are TGTGCCACCAGCAGAGATCGGGGACTAGGAAACACCGGGGAGCTGTTTTTT. Translation: CATSRDRGLGNTGELFF. The variable domain in full, completed from reference TRBV15 and TRBJ2-2, reads DAMVIQNPRYQVTQFGKPVTLSCSQTLNHNVMYWYQQKSSQAPKLLFHYYDKDFNNEADTPDNFQSRRPNTSFCFLDIRSPGLGDTAMYLCATSRDRGLGNTGELFFGEGSRLTVL.

The chain links TRBV6-8 to TRBJ1-1; D remains ambiguous. The V gene lost 9 bases and the J gene lost 8 bases, with 16 bases spanning the gap. CDR1 and CDR2 from the germline V gene are MNHGY and SAAAGT. This CDR3 comprises 12 residues. The CDR3 DNA is TGTGCCAGATATGGCCTCTTGGCAGAAGCTTTCTTT. As protein: CARYGLLAEAFF.

This clone appeared a single time. This chain uses TRBV1 with TRBJ2-1. TRBV1 is labeled a pseudogene. The CDR3 totals 13 residues. This chain's CDR3 is CASSLDHYNEQFF. CDR3 DNA: TGCGCCAGCAGCCTGGACCACTACAATGAGCAGTTCTTC.

V gene TRBV18 combines with J gene TRBJ1-2; D is unclear. V lost 2 bases, J lost 3 bases, and 7 bases lay in between. Germline CDR1 reads KGHSH; CDR2 reads LQKENI. The CDR3 spans 13 residues. Here the CDR3 reads CASSPGEYYGYTF. CDR3 sequence (DNA): TGTGCCAGCTCACCAGGGGAGTACTATGGCTACACCTTC.

The rearrangement uses TRBV6-8 and TRBJ1-1; tentatively, D is TRBD1 (6 bases). Trimming removed 11 bases at V and 0 bases at J, with 13 bases between. The CDR3 totals 13 residues. Germline-derived CDR1 and CDR2 are MNHGY and SAAAGT. The CDR3 coding sequence is TGTGCCTCCACAGGGCCCATGAACACTGAAGCTTTCTTT. Amino acid sequence: CASTGPMNTEAFF.

This clone was detected only a few times. The rearrangement links TRBV15 to TRBJ1-5; 9 bases are shared with TRBD1. Germline CDR1 and CDR2: LNHNV and YYDKDF (reference sequence). CDR3 length: 15 amino acids. The ends lost 1 base at V and 5 bases at J; junction bases unmatched: 3. The DNA for the CDR3 is TGTGCCACCAGCAGAGTGGGACAGGGAGATCAGCCCCAGCATTTT. Residues: CATSRVGQGDQPQHF.

This chain joins TRBV12-5 and TRBJ1-3, with unresolved D. Germline CDR1 reads LGHNT; CDR2 reads FRNRAP. This CDR3 comprises 13 residues. CDR3 residues: CASMSVSGNTIYF. The CDR3 DNA follows: TGTGCCAGCATGAGCGTCTCTGGAAACACCATATATTTT.

Comments on this clone: Other DNA sequences in this sample translate to the same CDR3. The chain uses TRBV6-8 and TRBJ1-2, with D possibly being TRBD1 (5 bases). Germline CDR1 reads MNHGY; CDR2 reads SAAAGT. The CDR3 has 14 amino acids. The V end lost 0 bases, the J end lost 2 bases, and 7 bases lay between the germline ends. CDR3 region: CASSYSRGNYGYTF. The CDR3 region has the DNA TGTGCCAGCAGTTACTCGAGGGGAAACTATGGCTACACCTTC.

This clone was detected only a few times. The chain combines TRBV28 with TRBJ1-1; no clear D. Deletions cut 2 bases from V and 5 bases from J, with 6 bases between. Germline loops: CDR1 MDHEN, CDR2 SYDVKM. The CDR3 covers 12 residues. The CDR3 region has the DNA TGTGCCAGCAGTTTAGAGATGACTGAAGCTTTCTTT. Protein sequence: CASSLEMTEAFF.

The chain is built from TRBV29-1 and TRBJ2-1; 7 bases map to TRBD1. The V gene end was trimmed by 6 bases and the J gene end by 2 bases; junction bases not matched to a gene: 10. The CDR3 runs 15 residues. Per germline, CDR1 SQVTM and CDR2 ANQGSEA. In nucleotides, the CDR3 is TGCAGCGTCTCAGCGAGACAGGGCACCTACAATGAGCAGTTCTTC. Translated: CSVSARQGTYNEQFF.

This clone was picked up a small number of times. This sequence joins TRBV6-8 and TRBJ2-1; D is perhaps TRBD2 (6 bases). V lost 5 bases, J lost 2 bases, and 13 bases lay in between. This CDR3 contains 15 residues. Germline V CDR1 and CDR2: MNHGY, SAAAGT. CDR3 in DNA: TGTGCCAGCAGTATCGGGAGACGGCCCTACAATGAGCAGTTCTTC. Translation: CASSIGRRPYNEQFF.

The chain uses TRBV29-1 and TRBJ1-1; no clear D. CDR1 is SQVTM and CDR2 is ANQGSEA in the germline V gene. Trimming removed 1 base from V and 4 bases from J, with 13 bases in between. This CDR3 region has 14 residues. CDR3 loop: CSVEGQGLGTEAFF. CDR3 DNA: TGCAGCGTTGAAGGTCAAGGGTTGGGCACTGAAGCTTTCTTT.

This clone was seen a few times. The chain joins TRBV19 to TRBJ2-1; 9 positions match TRBD1. V trimming: 6 bases; J trimming: 2 bases; junction bases outside the gene matches: 14. Germline CDR1 and CDR2: LNHDA and SQIVND (reference sequence). The CDR3 contains 18 residues. The CDR3 sequence is CASRLRDRVPQAYNEQFF. The CDR3 bases are TGTGCCAGTAGATTACGGGACAGGGTACCCCAGGCCTACAATGAGCAGTTCTTC.

CDR3 coding DNA: TGTGCCAGCGTGTGGTGGACGGCCCTATATACCTATGGCTACACCTTC. Amino acid sequence: CASVWWTALYTYGYTF. This chain uses TRBV7-7 with TRBJ1-2; no reliable D call. Between the trimmed V and J ends, which lost 8 bases and 4 bases, there was a span of 23 bases. The CDR3 consists of 16 residues. The germline CDR1 and CDR2 sequences are SSHAT and FNYEAQ (reference sequence).

This clone is a singleton in its sample. V gene TRBV11-3 combines with J gene TRBJ2-7, with 7 bases matching TRBD2. This CDR3 has 15 amino acids. Germline V CDR1 and CDR2: SGHNT, YENEEA. The junction had 5 bases not matched to a gene; V was cut back by 3 bases and J by 0 bases. Here the CDR3 reads CASSFTGGNSYEQYF. The CDR3 nucleotides are TGTGCCAGCAGCTTTACGGGGGGAAACTCCTACGAGCAGTACTTC.

This chain joins TRBV6-8 and TRBJ2-7; TRBD1 agrees at 7 bases. The junction had 7 bases not matched to a gene; V was cut back by 6 bases and J by 2 bases. This CDR3 is 14 amino acids long. Germline V gene sequence: CDR1 MNHGY, CDR2 SAAAGT. CDR3 loop: CASSRQGPPYEQYF. Here the CDR3 DNA reads TGTGCCAGCAGCCGACAGGGCCCCCCCTACGAGCAGTACTTC.

The J gene is TRBJ2-7, the V gene TRBV6-8; D may be TRBD2 (5 bases). CDR1 and CDR2 from the germline V gene are MNHGY and SAAAGT. There are 14 residues in the CDR3. Trimming cost V 0 bases and J 3 bases, with 9 bases left between them. The CDR3 here is CASSYSFRDYEQYF. CDR3 DNA: TGTGCCAGCAGTTACTCATTCCGGGACTACGAGCAGTACTTC.

V is TRBV28 and J is TRBJ2-4; D is undetermined. Per the germline V gene, CDR1 is MDHEN and CDR2 is SYDVKM. This CDR3 comprises 15 residues. With 3 bases removed from V and 1 base from J, the gap between germline ends came to 10 bases. CDR3 in DNA: TGTGCCAGCAGTTTCCTGAGACTGGCCAAAAACATTCAGTACTTC. It translates to CASSFLRLAKNIQYF.

This chain joins TRBV29-1 and TRBJ2-1, with D uncertain. The germline V and J ends were trimmed by 0 bases and 0 bases, with 12 bases remaining between them. Germline V gene lookup returns CDR1 SQVTM and CDR2 ANQGSEA. The CDR3 covers 16 residues. This CDR3 reads CSVEDWTASSYNEQFF. The DNA of the CDR3 is TGCAGCGTTGAAGATTGGACGGCTAGCTCCTACAATGAGCAGTTCTTC.

This clone was picked up one time. V is TRBV18 and J is TRBJ1-2; D is undetermined. The V and J ends lost 4 bases and 6 bases respectively, with 9 bases between them. The V gene's germline CDR1 is KGHSH and CDR2 LQKENI. The CDR3 extends over 12 amino acids. CDR3 in amino acids: CASSQREDGYTF. CDR3 nucleotides: TGTGCCAGCTCACAGAGGGAGGATGGCTACACCTTC.

The chain couples TRBV5-1 to TRBJ1-1, with 9 bases lining up with TRBD1. The V gene's germline CDR1 is SGHRS and CDR2 YFSETQ. The J segment lost 3 bases and the V segment lost 3 bases, leaving 6 bases of the junction unmatched. The CDR3 is made up of 15 amino acids. This chain's CDR3 is CASSSDRGVDTEAFF. The CDR3, as DNA: TGCGCCAGCAGCTCGGACAGGGGTGTGGACACTGAAGCTTTCTTT.